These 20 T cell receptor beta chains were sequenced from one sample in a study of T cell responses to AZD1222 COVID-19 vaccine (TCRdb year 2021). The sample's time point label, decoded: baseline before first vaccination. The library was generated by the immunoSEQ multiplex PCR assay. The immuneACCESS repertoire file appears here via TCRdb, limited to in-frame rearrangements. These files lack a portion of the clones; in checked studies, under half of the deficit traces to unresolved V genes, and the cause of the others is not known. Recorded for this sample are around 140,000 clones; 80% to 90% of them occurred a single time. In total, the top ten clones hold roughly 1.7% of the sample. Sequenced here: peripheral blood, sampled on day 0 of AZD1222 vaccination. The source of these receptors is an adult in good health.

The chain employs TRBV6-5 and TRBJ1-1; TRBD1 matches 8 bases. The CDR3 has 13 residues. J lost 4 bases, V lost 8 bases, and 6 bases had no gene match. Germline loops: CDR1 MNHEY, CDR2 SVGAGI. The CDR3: CASEQGGGTEAFF. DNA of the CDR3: TGTGCCAGCGAACAGGGGGGAGGCACTGAAGCTTTCTTT.

CDR3 loop: CASSLDRPNTEAFF. DNA of the CDR3: TGTGCCAGCAGTTTGGACAGGCCGAACACTGAAGCTTTCTTT. The chain links TRBV28 to TRBJ1-1, with 7 bases lining up with TRBD1. The germline V gene encodes CDR1 MDHEN and CDR2 SYDVKM. Trimming at V came to 3 bases and at J to 1 base, leaving 2 bases not matched to a gene. This CDR3 has 14 amino acids.

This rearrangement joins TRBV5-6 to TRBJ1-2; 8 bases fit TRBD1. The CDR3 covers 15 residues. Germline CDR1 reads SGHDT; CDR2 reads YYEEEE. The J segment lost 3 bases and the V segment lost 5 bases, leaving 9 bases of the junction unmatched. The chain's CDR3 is CASRISGGADYGYTF. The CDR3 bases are TGTGCCAGCAGGATTTCAGGGGGCGCTGACTATGGCTACACCTTC.

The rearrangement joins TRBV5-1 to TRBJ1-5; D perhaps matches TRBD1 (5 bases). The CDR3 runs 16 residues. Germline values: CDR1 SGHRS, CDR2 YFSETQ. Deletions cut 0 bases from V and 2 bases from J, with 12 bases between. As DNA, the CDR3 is TGCGCCAGCAGCTTGGATCCAGGGCGAGGCAATCAGCCCCAGCATTTT. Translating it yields CASSLDPGRGNQPQHF.

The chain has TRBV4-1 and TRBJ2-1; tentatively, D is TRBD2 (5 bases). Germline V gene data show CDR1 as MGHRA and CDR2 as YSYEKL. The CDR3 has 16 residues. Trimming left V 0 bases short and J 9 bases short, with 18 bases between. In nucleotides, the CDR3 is TGCGCCAGCAGCCAAGAGTCCGCGGAGGCAATCATTGAGCAGTTCTTC. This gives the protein CASSQESAEAIIEQFF.

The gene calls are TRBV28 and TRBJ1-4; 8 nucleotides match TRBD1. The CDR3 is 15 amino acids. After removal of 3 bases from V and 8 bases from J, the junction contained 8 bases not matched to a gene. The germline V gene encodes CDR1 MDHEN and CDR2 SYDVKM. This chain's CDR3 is CASSFASRTGEKLFF. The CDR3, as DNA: TGTGCCAGCAGTTTTGCATCCCGGACAGGGGAAAAACTGTTTTTT.

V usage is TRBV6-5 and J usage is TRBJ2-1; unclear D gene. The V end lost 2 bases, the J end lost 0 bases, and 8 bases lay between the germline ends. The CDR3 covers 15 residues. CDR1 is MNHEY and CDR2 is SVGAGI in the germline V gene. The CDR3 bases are TGTGCCAGCAGTTACCTAGATAGCTCCTACAATGAGCAGTTCTTC. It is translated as CASSYLDSSYNEQFF.

CDR3 amino acids: CAISASSLEAFF. CDR3 DNA: TGTGCCATCAGTGCCTCATCTCTTGAAGCTTTCTTT. The rearrangement uses TRBV10-3 and TRBJ1-1; D remains ambiguous. This CDR3 region has 12 residues. Trimming cost V 4 bases and J 7 bases, with 10 bases left between them. Germline assignment: CDR1 ENHRY and CDR2 SYGVKD.

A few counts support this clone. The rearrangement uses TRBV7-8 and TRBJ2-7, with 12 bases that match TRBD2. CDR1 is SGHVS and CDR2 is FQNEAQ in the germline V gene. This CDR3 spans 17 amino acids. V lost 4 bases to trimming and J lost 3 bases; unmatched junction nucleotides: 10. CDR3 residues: CASSSNPSGRGFYEQYF. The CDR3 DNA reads TGTGCCAGCAGCTCCAACCCTAGCGGGAGGGGATTCTACGAGCAGTACTTC.

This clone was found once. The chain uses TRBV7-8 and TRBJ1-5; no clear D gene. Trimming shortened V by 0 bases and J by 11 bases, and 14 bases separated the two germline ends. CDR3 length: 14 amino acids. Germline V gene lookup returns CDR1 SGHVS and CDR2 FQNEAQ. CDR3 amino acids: CASSLAGWRKAQHF. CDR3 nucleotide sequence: TGTGCCAGCAGCTTAGCCGGGTGGCGAAAGGCCCAGCATTTT.

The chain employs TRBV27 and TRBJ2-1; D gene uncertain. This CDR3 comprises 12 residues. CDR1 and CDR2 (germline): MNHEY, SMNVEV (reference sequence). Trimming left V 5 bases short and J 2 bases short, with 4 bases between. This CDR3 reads CASSQTYNEQFF. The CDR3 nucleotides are TGTGCCAGCAGTCAGACCTACAATGAGCAGTTCTTC.

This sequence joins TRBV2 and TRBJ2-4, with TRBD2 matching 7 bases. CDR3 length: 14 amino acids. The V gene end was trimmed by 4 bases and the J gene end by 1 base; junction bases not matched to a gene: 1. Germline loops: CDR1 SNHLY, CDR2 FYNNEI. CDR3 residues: CASSVGGAKNIQYF. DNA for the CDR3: TGTGCCAGCAGTGTCGGGGGGGCCAAAAACATTCAGTACTTC.

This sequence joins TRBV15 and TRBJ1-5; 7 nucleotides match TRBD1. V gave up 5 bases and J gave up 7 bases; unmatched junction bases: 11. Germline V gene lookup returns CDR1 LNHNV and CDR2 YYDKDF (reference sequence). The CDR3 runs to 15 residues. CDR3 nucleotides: TGTGCCACCAGCTTCGGGACAGCCTCCCGACAGCCCCAGCATTTT. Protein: CATSFGTASRQPQHF. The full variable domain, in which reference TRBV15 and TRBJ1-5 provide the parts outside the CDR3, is DAMVIQNPRYQVTQFGKPVTLSCSQTLNHNVMYWYQQKSSQAPKLLFHYYDKDFNNEADTPDNFQSRRPNTSFCFLDIRSPGLGDTAMYLCATSFGTASRQPQHFGDGTRLSIL.

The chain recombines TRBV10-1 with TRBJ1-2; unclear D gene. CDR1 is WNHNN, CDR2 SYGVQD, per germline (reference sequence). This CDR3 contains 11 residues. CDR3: CATQRFYGYTF. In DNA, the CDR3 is TGCGCTACACAGCGTTTCTATGGCTACACCTTC.

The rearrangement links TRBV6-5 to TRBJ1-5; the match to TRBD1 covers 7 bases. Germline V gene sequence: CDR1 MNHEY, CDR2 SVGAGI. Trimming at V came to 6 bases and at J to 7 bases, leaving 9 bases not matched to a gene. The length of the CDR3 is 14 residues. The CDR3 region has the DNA TGTGCCAGCAGACAGACAGGGTTCGGACAGCCCCAGCATTTT. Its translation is CASRQTGFGQPQHF.

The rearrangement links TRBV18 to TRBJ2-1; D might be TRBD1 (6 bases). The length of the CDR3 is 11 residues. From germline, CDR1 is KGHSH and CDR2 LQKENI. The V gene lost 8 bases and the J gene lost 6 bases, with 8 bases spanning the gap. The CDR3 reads CASEGVNEQFF. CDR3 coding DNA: TGTGCCAGCGAGGGGGTCAATGAGCAGTTCTTC. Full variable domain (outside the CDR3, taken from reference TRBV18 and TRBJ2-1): NAGVMQNPRHLVRRRGQEARLRCSPMKGHSHVYWYRQLPEEGLKFMVYLQKENIIDESGMPKERFSAEFPKEGPSILRIQQVVRGDSAAYFCASEGVNEQFFGPGTRLTVL.

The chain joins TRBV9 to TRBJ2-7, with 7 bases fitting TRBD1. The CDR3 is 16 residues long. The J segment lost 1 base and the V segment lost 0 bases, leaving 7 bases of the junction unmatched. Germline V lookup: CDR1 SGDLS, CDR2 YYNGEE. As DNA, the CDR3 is TGTGCCAGCAGCGTAGGACCCGGGACAGATTCCTACGAGCAGTACTTC. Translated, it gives CASSVGPGTDSYEQYF.

CDR3 in amino acids: CASSYDSNQPQHF. CDR3 DNA sequence: TGCGCCAGCAGCTACGACAGCAATCAGCCCCAGCATTTT. V gene TRBV5-1 combines with J gene TRBJ1-5; no firm D call. Between the trimmed V and J ends, which lost 3 bases and 1 base, there was a span of 5 bases. From germline, CDR1 is SGHRS and CDR2 YFSETQ. The CDR3 length is 13 residues.

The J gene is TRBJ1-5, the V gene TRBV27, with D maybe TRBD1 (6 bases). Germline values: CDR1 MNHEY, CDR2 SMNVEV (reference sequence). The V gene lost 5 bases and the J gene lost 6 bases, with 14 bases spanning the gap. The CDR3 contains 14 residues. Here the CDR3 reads CASSTHRDRQPQHF. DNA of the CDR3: TGTGCCAGCAGTACCCACAGGGATCGTCAGCCCCAGCATTTT.

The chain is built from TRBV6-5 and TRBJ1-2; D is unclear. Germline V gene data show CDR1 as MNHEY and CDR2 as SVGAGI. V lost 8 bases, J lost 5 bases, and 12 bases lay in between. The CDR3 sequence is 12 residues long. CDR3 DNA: TGTGCCAGCCAATCGGGAAAGTATGGCTACACCTTC. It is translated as CASQSGKYGYTF.